This T cell receptor beta chain was documented in a study of radiotherapy plus CTLA-4 blockade in lung cancer (dated by TCRdb to about 2018). Regarding the research as a whole: Among enrolled patients, 15% to 20% had an objective response and roughly 31% reached disease control. General conclusions and limits of the study: Early dynamic changes in blood T cell clones, together with increased serum interferon-beta after radiation, were reported as the strongest predictors of response. After treatment with radiotherapy and ipilimumab, TCR clones that originated in tumors expanded in peripheral blood.

The table lists this clone with a few counts. Its antigen is unknown. No per-base quality is available; no much larger clone lies one base away. The germline V end is reduced by 1 base and the J end by 8 bases; junction bases left unmatched: 10. Looking up the germline V gene yields CDR1 SQVTM and CDR2 ANQGSEA. Spanning cysteine to phenylalanine, the CDR3 consists of 15 amino acids. The read is trimmed to its CDR3 DNA, 45 bases read in frame from base 1. In this study, focal radiation therapy paired with CTLA-4 blockade (ipilimumab) was tested in patients who had chemo-refractory metastatic non-small-cell lung cancer. Library preparation employed the immunoSEQ multiplex PCR assay. TCRdb obtained this table from immuneACCESS and retained in-frame rearrangements with V and J assigned. These tables miss some clones; where compared with another copy, unresolved V genes account for less than half of the shortfall, and the remainder is unexplained. The sample data list 86,000 or so clones, and 78% of these were observed just once. The ten biggest clones cover 4% of the sample.

In this chain, TRBV29-1 is recombined with TRBJ2-1; TRBD2 agrees with 8 junctional bases. This receptor was obtained from a human donor with non-small cell lung cancer who had a partial response to radiotherapy plus ipilimumab. Some clones in this sample may be carry-over from other donors' samples. Sequences were derived from peripheral blood, sampled from a patient treated with radiotherapy plus ipilimumab. For the CDR3, the sequence is CSVEGTSRTRYEQFF. The DNA is as follows: TGCAGCGTTGAAGGGACTAGCCGTACCAGGTATGAGCAGTTCTTC.